Listed here is a single T cell receptor (beta chain). Antigen unknown. The V end was cut by 3 bases, the J end by 0 bases, with 8 bases between. Germline-derived CDR1 and CDR2 are SNHLY and FYNNEI. The CDR3 is made up of 14 amino acids. A single heparinised draw of approximately 100 mL on average was taken per donor. By way of CD45RO/CCR7/CD25/CD127/CD95/CD27, the CD4+ regulatory, stem cell-like memory, central memory and naive cells were sorted. Without exception, sorted populations had purity beyond 98%. Expressed TCRB transcripts were sequenced because the entire RNA isolate underwent reverse transcription. Assay: immunoSEQ multiplex PCR; the TCRdb copy retains only in-frame clones and omits some. Of about 650,000 clones listed, roughly 12% are singletons. The data were obtained in a study of beta chain features in type 1 diabetes. General study findings and limits: TCRB CDR3 length was moderately but significantly reduced in all four CD4+ subsets of Type 1 diabetes patients. Sampled from patients, naive, central memory and Treg TCRB repertoires appeared more similar than those sampled from healthy donors.

Sequencing was done on a sample of naive CD4+ T cells from blood. The chain recombines TRBV2 with TRBJ1-1; D is unresolved. The clonotype was recovered from a young man with type 1 diabetes. The CDR3 loop reads CASSDDLLNTEAFF. The CDR3, as DNA: TGTGCCAGCAGTGACGATTTACTGAACACTGAAGCTTTCTTT.